One sample yielded the 28 T cell receptor beta chains listed below, sequenced in a study of shared clonotypes between healthy human individuals. The method was immunoSEQ multiplex PCR; TCRdb's version includes in-frame clones alone and lacks a portion of them. The sample has over a million clones; about 74% are singletons. The sample comprised memory CD4+ T cells sorted from blood. As for subset: CD45RA-negative fraction. The source of these receptors is a man aged 18 to 30 in good health.

This clone showed up just a few times. The chain joins TRBV10-3 to TRBJ2-7; either TRBD1 or TRBD2 may supply D (6 bases each). CDR1 is ENHRY and CDR2 is SYGVKD in the germline V gene. Trimming pared 4 bases from V and 0 bases from J, leaving 10 bases between. The CDR3 extends over 14 amino acids. Here the CDR3 reads CAISGQDYSYEQYF. In DNA form, the CDR3 reads TGTGCCATCAGTGGACAGGACTACTCCTACGAGCAGTACTTC.

The CDR3: CASSIGLTIDLDTQYF. The DNA for the CDR3 is TGTGCCAGTAGTATCGGCCTTACAATCGACTTGGATACGCAGTATTTT. The rearrangement uses TRBV19 and TRBJ2-3; unclear D gene. V was pared by 3 bases and J by 6 bases, with 19 bases between. Germline V gene data show CDR1 as LNHDA and CDR2 as SQIVND (reference sequence). CDR3 length: 16 residues. The whole variable domain, remainder taken from reference TRBV19 and TRBJ2-3, is DGGITQSPKYLFRKEGQNVTLSCEQNLNHDAMYWYRQDPGQGLRLIYYSQIVNDFQKGDIAEGYSVSREKKESFPLTVTSAQKNPTAFYLCASSIGLTIDLDTQYFGPGTRLTVL.

The V and J genes are TRBV7-2 and TRBJ1-2; the match to TRBD1 covers 7 bases. The CDR3 consists of 14 residues. The germline CDR1 and CDR2 sequences are SGHTA and FQGNSA. The trim removed 5 bases at V and 2 bases at J, leaving 5 bases unmatched. CDR3 loop: CASSIKTGNYGYTF. CDR3 coding DNA: TGTGCCAGCAGCATAAAGACAGGGAACTATGGCTACACCTTC.

There are a few counts of this clone. The V and J genes are TRBV2 and TRBJ2-5; maybe TRBD2 (6 bases). Germline lookup yields CDR1 SNHLY and CDR2 FYNNEI. The V gene lost 3 bases and the J gene lost 9 bases, with 8 bases spanning the gap. The CDR3 is made up of 11 amino acids. DNA for the CDR3: TGTGCCAGCAGTGACTGGGGGGCCCAGTACTTC. Its translation is CASSDWGAQYF. The whole variable domain, remainder taken from reference TRBV2 and TRBJ2-5, is EPEVTQTPSHQVTQMGQEVILRCVPISNHLYFYWYRQILGQKVEFLVSFYNNEISEKSEIFDDQFSVERPDGSNFTLKIRSTKLEDSAMYFCASSDWGAQYFGPGTRLLVL.

The rearrangement links TRBV28 to TRBJ2-3, with TRBD1 as a possible D gene (5 bases). The ends were cut back, 8 bases at V and 2 bases at J, with 11 bases in the middle. Germline V gives CDR1 MDHEN, CDR2 SYDVKM. CDR3 size: 13 residues. The chain's CDR3 is CASGTGSTDTQYF. As DNA, the CDR3 is TGTGCCAGCGGAACAGGCTCCACAGATACGCAGTATTTT.

This clone was observed a few times. This chain connects TRBV5-4 to TRBJ1-4, with D perhaps matching TRBD1 (5 bases). The CDR3 loop spans 15 amino acids. The V gene's germline CDR1 is SGHNT and CDR2 YYREEE (reference sequence). Trimming left V 3 bases short and J 3 bases short, with 12 bases between. The CDR3 sequence: CASSSTPGPNEKLFF. DNA of the CDR3: TGTGCCAGCAGCTCTACACCGGGGCCTAATGAAAAACTGTTTTTT.

The chain couples TRBV6-1 to TRBJ2-3, with D possibly being TRBD2 (6 bases). The CDR3 is 20 amino acids. Germline CDR1 reads MNHNS; CDR2 reads SASEGT. With 2 bases removed from V and 0 bases from J, the gap between germline ends came to 24 bases. The CDR3 DNA reads TGTGCCAGCAGTGAAAGGGGCGGAAGATCGGGGGTGGGGAGCACAGATACGCAGTATTTT. It encodes CASSERGGRSGVGSTDTQYF.

This chain joins TRBV11-3 and TRBJ2-5; no firm D call. The CDR3 is 11 residues long. Germline CDR1 reads SGHNT; CDR2 reads YENEEA. Trimming took off 9 bases at V and 2 bases at J, with 7 bases between the two ends. This chain's CDR3 is CASSRQETQYF. The CDR3 DNA follows: TGTGCCAGTAGCAGGCAAGAGACCCAGTACTTC.

The V call is TRBV5-1, the J call TRBJ1-5, with D possibly being TRBD1 (6 bases). The CDR3 is made up of 14 amino acids. CDR1 is SGHRS, CDR2 YFSETQ, per germline. The V end was cut by 4 bases, the J end by 0 bases, with 8 bases between. The chain's CDR3 is CASSADSSNQPQHF. In DNA form, the CDR3 reads TGCGCCAGCAGCGCGGACAGTAGCAATCAGCCCCAGCATTTT.

Only a few counts were recorded for this clone. The V gene is TRBV5-6, the J gene TRBJ2-5; 8 positions match TRBD1. After removal of 1 base from V and 6 bases from J, the junction contained 8 bases not matched to a gene. The CDR3 extends over 15 amino acids. CDR1 SGHDT and CDR2 YYEEEE come from the germline V gene. CDR3 bases: TGTGCCAGCAGCTTGAAGGACAGGGCGATTCAGACCCAGTACTTC. It codes for CASSLKDRAIQTQYF.

This chain links TRBV27 with TRBJ1-2, with D possibly TRBD1 on 5 matching bases. The CDR3 has 13 residues. V was trimmed by 0 bases and J by 4 bases, leaving 6 bases between them. Germline lookup yields CDR1 MNHEY and CDR2 SMNVEV (reference sequence). The CDR3 DNA is TGTGCCAGCAGTTTATCAGGGGTCTATGGCTACACCTTC. As protein: CASSLSGVYGYTF.

The gene calls are TRBV18 and TRBJ1-5; D perhaps matches TRBD1 (5 bases). V lost 6 bases and J lost 3, with 9 bases in between. The CDR3 sequence is 13 residues long. Germline assignment: CDR1 KGHSH and CDR2 LQKENI. In nucleotides, the CDR3 is TGTGCCAGCTCCGGGGGGATCAATCAGCCCCAGCATTTT. It codes for CASSGGINQPQHF.

This clone was seen only a few times. This sequence joins TRBV5-6 and TRBJ2-7; D tentatively reads TRBD1 or TRBD2 (5 bases each). Germline V gives CDR1 SGHDT, CDR2 YYEEEE. Trimming pared 3 bases from V and 2 bases from J, leaving 9 bases between. The CDR3 is made up of 13 amino acids. The CDR3 region is CASSWGNAYEQYF. As DNA, the CDR3 is TGTGCCAGCAGCTGGGGGAACGCCTACGAGCAGTACTTC.

The chain carries TRBV6-6 and TRBJ1-5, with unresolved D. Between the trimmed V and J ends, which lost 2 bases and 4 bases, there was a span of 12 bases. Germline V lookup: CDR1 MNHNY, CDR2 SVGAGI (reference sequence). The CDR3 loop spans 15 amino acids. Here the CDR3 reads CASSYAGGKNQPQHF. CDR3 coding DNA: TGTGCCAGCAGTTACGCGGGAGGGAAGAATCAGCCCCAGCATTTT.

This chain joins TRBV20-1 and TRBJ2-3; D gene ambiguous. V lost 6 bases to trimming and J lost 7 bases, with 11 bases between them. Germline V gene data show CDR1 as DFQATT and CDR2 as SNEGSKA (reference sequence). The CDR3 is 11 amino acids. The CDR3 nucleotides are TGCAGTGCAACAGTCGCGAATACGCAGTATTTT. This gives the protein CSATVANTQYF.

This clone occurred a few times. Other DNA variants within this sample encode the same CDR3. This rearrangement joins TRBV6-5 to TRBJ2-5; D gene unclear. The CDR3 spans 14 residues. The V end was cut by 0 bases, the J end by 2 bases, with 7 bases between. The V gene's germline CDR1 is MNHEY and CDR2 SVGAGI. In DNA form, the CDR3 reads TGTGCCAGCAGTTACTCGGCCTTGCAAGAGACCCAGTACTTC. This codes for CASSYSALQETQYF.

The rearrangement joins TRBV28 to TRBJ2-1, with D possibly being TRBD1 (6 bases). The V end lost 7 bases, the J end lost 5 bases, and 15 bases lay between the germline ends. The germline V gene has CDR1 MDHEN and CDR2 SYDVKM. The CDR3 is 14 amino acids. The CDR3 loop reads CASTLGTKNNEQFF. The CDR3 nucleotides read TGTGCCAGCACCTTAGGGACAAAGAACAATGAGCAGTTCTTC. The full variable domain, in which reference TRBV28 and TRBJ2-1 provide the parts outside the CDR3, is DVKVTQSSRYLVKRTGEKVFLECVQDMDHENMFWYRQDPGLGLRLIYFSYDVKMKEKGDIPEGYSVSREKKERFSLILESASTNQTSMYLCASTLGTKNNEQFFGPGTRLTVL.

With regard to this clone: The sample has other DNA sequences that encode this CDR3 too. The chain recombines TRBV29-1 with TRBJ2-7; D perhaps matches TRBD2 (5 bases). The CDR3 length is 11 residues. Germline assignment: CDR1 SQVTM and CDR2 ANQGSEA. V gave up 1 base and J gave up 5 bases, with 6 bases separating them. In DNA, the CDR3 is TGCAGCGTTGAAGTGCGGGACGAGCAGTACTTC. It yields the protein CSVEVRDEQYF.

This clone was observed a single time. J is TRBJ2-5 and V is TRBV30; tentatively, D is TRBD2 (5 bases). Germline-derived CDR1 and CDR2 are GTSNPN and SVGIG (reference sequence). The CDR3 runs 13 residues. V was pared by 8 bases and J by 5 bases, with 18 bases between. This chain's CDR3 is CARTRLPGETQYF. The CDR3 nucleotides are TGTGCCCGGACCCGGCTCCCGGGGGAGACCCAGTACTTC.

This rearrangement joins TRBV7-2 to TRBJ2-7, with 12 nucleotides matching TRBD2. The CDR3 extends over 15 amino acids. Unmatched junction bases numbered 7, after V lost 5 bases and J lost 5 bases. Germline loops: CDR1 SGHTA, CDR2 FQGNSA. The CDR3 here is CASSPQTSGRHEQYF. The CDR3 nucleotides read TGTGCCAGCAGCCCCCAGACTAGCGGGAGACACGAGCAGTACTTC.

This clone was observed at least ten times. This rearrangement joins TRBV5-5 to TRBJ2-5; D uncertain. Germline loops: CDR1 SGHKS, CDR2 YYEKEE (reference sequence). CDR3 length: 10 amino acids. V was clipped by 3 bases and J by 8 bases, with 5 bases between them. CDR3 in amino acids: CASSWSTQYF. In DNA, the CDR3 is TGTGCCAGCAGCTGGAGCACCCAGTACTTC.

The CDR3 DNA is TGCGCCAGCAGCGCGGGGGGGACGAACACTGAAGCTTTCTTT. Protein sequence: CASSAGGTNTEAFF. The V call is TRBV5-1, the J call TRBJ1-1; weak D call: TRBD1 (5 bases). Germline CDR1 and CDR2: SGHRS and YFSETQ. Trimming took 4 bases from V and 1 from J, leaving 11 bases between them. The CDR3 length is 14 residues. The whole variable domain, filled in from reference TRBV5-1 and TRBJ1-1, reads KAGVTQTPRYLIKTRGQQVTLSCSPISGHRSVSWYQQTPGQGLQFLFEYFSETQRNKGNFPGRFSGRQFSNSRSEMNVSTLELGDSALYLCASSAGGTNTEAFFGQGTRLTVV.

The chain uses TRBV5-1 and TRBJ2-7; D might be TRBD1 (5 bases). The germline CDR1 and CDR2 sequences are SGHRS and YFSETQ. The V end was cut by 5 bases, the J end by 3 bases, with 15 bases between. CDR3 length: 14 residues. The CDR3 spells CASRKGAAGYEQYF. Here the CDR3 DNA reads TGCGCCAGCAGGAAAGGGGCCGCCGGCTACGAGCAGTACTTC.

This clone was seen a few times. The gene calls are TRBV30 and TRBJ1-2; D ambiguous. CDR3 length equals 11 residues. Trimming shortened V by 4 bases and J by 12 bases, and 15 bases separated the two germline ends. Looked up from germline, CDR1 is GTSNPN and CDR2 is SVGIG (reference sequence). This CDR3 reads CAWNAGVINTF. CDR3 coding DNA: TGTGCCTGGAACGCTGGGGTGATTAACACCTTC.

This sequence joins TRBV19 and TRBJ2-7, with D perhaps matching TRBD1 or TRBD2 (5 bases each). This CDR3 is built from 14 residues. Trimming cost V 5 bases and J 9 bases, with 20 bases left between them. The germline gives CDR1 LNHDA, CDR2 SQIVND (reference sequence). The CDR3 nucleotides read TGTGCCAGTAGTCCGACCGGGACCTCAGCCGGGCAGTACTTC. It translates to CASSPTGTSAGQYF.

The CDR3 loop reads CASSRTSGSSYEQYF. DNA for the CDR3: TGTGCCAGCAGCAGGACTAGCGGGAGCTCCTACGAGCAGTACTTC. The chain is built from TRBV7-2 and TRBJ2-7; 13 positions match TRBD2. The CDR3 sequence is 15 residues long. Trimming cost V 5 bases and J 0 bases; bases outside gene matches: 1. Germline CDR1 SGHTA, CDR2 FQGNSA.

The CDR3 protein is CASSLLLAGAPRGNEQFF. In DNA, the CDR3 is TGTGCCAGCAGCTTACTGCTAGCGGGAGCCCCCCGAGGCAATGAGCAGTTCTTC. The chain employs TRBV7-2 and TRBJ2-1; 10 bases are a match to TRBD2. V shed 2 bases, J shed 6 bases, and the junction held 13 bases outside the gene matches. Germline loops: CDR1 SGHTA, CDR2 FQGNSA. The CDR3 has 18 residues.

J is TRBJ1-2 and V is TRBV7-9; 7 bases align to TRBD1. V dropped 5 bases and J dropped 1; count of bases not matched to a gene: 7. In germline, CDR1 is SEHNR, CDR2 FQNEAQ (reference sequence). The CDR3 consists of 15 residues. The CDR3 coding sequence is TGTGCCAGCAGCCAGGGGACAGACCGTAACTATGGCTACACCTTC. This sequence encodes CASSQGTDRNYGYTF.